The next 8 T cell receptor beta chains were all read from a single sample in a study. Each CDR3 protein is one row after TCRdb ran MiXCR on the 5' RACE reads. The sample records about 40,000 distinct CDR3 sequences, 15% to 20% being singletons. Sequencing was performed on naive CD4+ T cells sorted from a lymph node. Subset described: naive CD4+ T cells, CD4+CD45RA+CD25-. These receptors were taken from a female donor with breast cancer.

This clonotype came up a few times. This rearrangement joins TRBV27 to TRBJ1-2; 9 bases agree with TRBD1. The CDR3 spans 16 residues. V shed 5 bases, J shed 4 bases, and the junction held 11 bases outside the gene matches. From germline, CDR1 is MNHEY and CDR2 SMNVEV (reference sequence). The CDR3 DNA sequence: TGTGCCAGCAGTCAAGGACAGGGGAAGGAGCTCTATGGCTACACCTTC. Translated, it gives CASSQGQGKELYGYTF.

This clonotype was detected a few times. This chain uses TRBV2 with TRBJ2-1; D gene uncertain. The CDR3 consists of 11 residues. V was trimmed by 5 bases and J by 4 bases, leaving 3 bases between them. Germline CDR1 and CDR2: SNHLY and FYNNEI. The CDR3 nucleotides are TGTGCCAGCAGTCAATACAATGAGCAGTTCTTC. Translation: CASSQYNEQFF.

This clonotype showed up many times. The rearrangement links TRBV5-1 to TRBJ2-5; no firm D call. The CDR3 sequence is 13 residues long. The germline V gene encodes CDR1 SGHRS and CDR2 YFSETQ. V was shortened by 4 bases and J by 1 base, with 8 bases between the two germline ends. CDR3 amino acids: CASSQEGQETQYF. Here the CDR3 DNA reads TGCGCCAGCAGCCAAGAAGGCCAAGAGACCCAGTACTTC.

This clonotype occurred once. Since a much larger clone is just one base distant, this may be a read error. This chain joins TRBV20-1 and TRBJ2-1; D is uncertain. The CDR3 sequence is 14 residues long. CDR1 is DFQATT and CDR2 is SNEGSKA in the germline V gene (reference sequence). The V end was cut by 0 bases, the J end by 6 bases, with 12 bases between. The CDR3 reads CSARDYNKRNEQFF. The DNA of the CDR3 is TGCAGTGCTAGAGACTACAACAAACGCAATGAGCAGTTCTTC.

The chain recombines TRBV28 with TRBJ2-3, with D possibly matching TRBD1 (7 bases). The CDR3 is made up of 12 amino acids. Germline V gene lookup returns CDR1 MDHEN and CDR2 SYDVKM. V shed 7 bases and J shed 9 bases, with 14 bases lying between them. The CDR3 is CASTGDRGTQYF. The CDR3 nucleotides are TGTGCCAGCACGGGGGACAGAGGGACGCAGTATTTT.

This clonotype was observed a handful of times. V and J are TRBV20-1 and TRBJ2-7, with D tentatively TRBD2 (7 bases). Trimming took off 0 bases at V and 4 bases at J, with 16 bases between the two ends. CDR1 DFQATT and CDR2 SNEGSKA come from the germline V gene (reference sequence). There are 15 residues in the CDR3. The CDR3 reads CSARDNSKGGYEQYF. The CDR3 nucleotides are TGCAGTGCTAGAGATAATAGTAAGGGGGGGTACGAGCAGTACTTC.

Notes on this clonotype: This could be a read error, since a much larger clone is one nucleotide away. The chain carries TRBV5-1 and TRBJ2-2; no definite D call. Germline V gene lookup returns CDR1 SGHRS and CDR2 YFSETQ. The CDR3 extends over 14 amino acids. V lost 3 bases to trimming and J lost 3 bases, with 9 bases between them. CDR3 nucleotides: TGCGCCAGCAGCTATTCGAGAGACACCGGGGAGCTGTTTTTT. Amino acids: CASSYSRDTGELFF.

This clonotype was seen only a few times. The rearrangement uses TRBV6-1 and TRBJ1-3; no clear D. This CDR3 has 15 residues. The V gene's germline CDR1 is MNHNS and CDR2 SASEGT. The V end lost 3 bases, the J end lost 0 bases, and 9 bases lay between the germline ends. The CDR3 loop reads CASSESPLSGNTIYF. CDR3 nucleotides: TGTGCCAGCAGTGAGTCACCTCTCTCTGGAAACACCATATATTTT.